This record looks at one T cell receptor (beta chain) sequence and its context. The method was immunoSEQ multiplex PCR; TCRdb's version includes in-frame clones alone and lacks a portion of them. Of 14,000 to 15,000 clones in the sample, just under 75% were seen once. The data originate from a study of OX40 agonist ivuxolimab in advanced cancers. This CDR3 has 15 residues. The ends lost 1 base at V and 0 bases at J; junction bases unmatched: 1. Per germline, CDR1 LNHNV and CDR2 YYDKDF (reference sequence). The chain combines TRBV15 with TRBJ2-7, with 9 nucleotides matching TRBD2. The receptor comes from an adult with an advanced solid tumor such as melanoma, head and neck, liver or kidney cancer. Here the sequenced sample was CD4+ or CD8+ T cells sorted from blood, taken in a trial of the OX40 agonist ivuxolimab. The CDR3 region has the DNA TGTGCCACCAGCAGAGTACTAGCGGGCTCCTACGAGCAGTACTTC. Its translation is CATSRVLAGSYEQYF.